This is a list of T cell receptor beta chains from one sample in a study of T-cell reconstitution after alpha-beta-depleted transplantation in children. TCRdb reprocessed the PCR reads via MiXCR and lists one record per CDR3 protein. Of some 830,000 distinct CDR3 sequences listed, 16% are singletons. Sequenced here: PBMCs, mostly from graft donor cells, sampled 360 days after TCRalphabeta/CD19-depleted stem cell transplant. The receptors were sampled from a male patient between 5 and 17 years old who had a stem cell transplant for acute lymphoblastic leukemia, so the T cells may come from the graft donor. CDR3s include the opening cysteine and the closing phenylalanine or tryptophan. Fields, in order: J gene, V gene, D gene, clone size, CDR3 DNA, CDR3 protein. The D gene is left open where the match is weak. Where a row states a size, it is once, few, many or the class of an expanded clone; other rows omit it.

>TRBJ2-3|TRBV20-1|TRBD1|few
TGCAGTGCCGCGGACAGGACGCGCACAGATACGCAGTATTTT
CSAADRTRTDTQYF
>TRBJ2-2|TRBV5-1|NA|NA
TGCGCCAGCAGCCCGCTGAGTGGTAGCACCGGGGAGCTGTTTTTT
CASSPLSGSTGELFF
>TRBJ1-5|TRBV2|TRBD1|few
TGTGCCAGCAGTGTAACCGAGACAGGGAATCGGAATCAGCCCCAGCATTTT
CASSVTETGNRNQPQHF
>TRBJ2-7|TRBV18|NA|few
TGTGCCAGCTCACCATCTCGCGGAGTAGTCTACGAGCAGTACTTC
CASSPSRGVVYEQYF
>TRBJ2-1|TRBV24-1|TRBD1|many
TGTGCCACCAGTGAATCGGGGACAGGGAAGAGGGGTGAGCAGTTCTTC
CATSESGTGKRGEQFF
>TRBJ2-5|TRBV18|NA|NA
TGTGCCAGCTCACCCTCGGACGCCGACCAAGAGACCCAGTACTTC
CASSPSDADQETQYF
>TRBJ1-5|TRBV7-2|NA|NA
TGTGCCAGCAGCGGGGCCGTTTATAGCAATCAGCCCCAGCATTTT
CASSGAVYSNQPQHF
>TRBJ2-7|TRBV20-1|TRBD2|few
TGCAGCGCCGTAGGGCTAGCGGGACCCTACGAGCAGTACTTC
CSAVGLAGPYEQYF
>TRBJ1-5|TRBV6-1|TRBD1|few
TGTGCCAGCATAGGCGACAGGGGTGTTAGCAATCAGCCCCAGCATTTT
CASIGDRGVSNQPQHF
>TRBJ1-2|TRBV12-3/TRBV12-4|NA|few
TGTGCCAGCGCTTTGGGCGGCTACACCTTC
CASALGGYTF
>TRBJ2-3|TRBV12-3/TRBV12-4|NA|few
TGTGCCAGCAGTTCTCATTCTCGGGCAGAGGGAACAGATACGCAGTATTTT
CASSSHSRAEGTDTQYF
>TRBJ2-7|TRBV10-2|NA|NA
TGCGCCAGCAGTGAGATCGGGTACTCCTACGAGCAGTACTTC
CASSEIGYSYEQYF
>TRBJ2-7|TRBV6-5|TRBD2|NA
TGTGCCAGTACCCTAGCGGGAGAAGTGGGATACGAGCAGTACTTC
CASTLAGEVGYEQYF
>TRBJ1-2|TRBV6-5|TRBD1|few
TGTGCCAGCAGTCCTCGGGACAGGGTGGAAAAGAATGGCTACACCTTC
CASSPRDRVEKNGYTF
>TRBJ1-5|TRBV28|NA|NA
TGTGCCAGCAGTCCCCCTATGGTGAATCAGCCCCAGCATTTT
CASSPPMVNQPQHF
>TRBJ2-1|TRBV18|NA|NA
TGTGCCAGCTCACCACCGGGTTTCTCCTACAATGAGCAGTTCTTC
CASSPPGFSYNEQFF
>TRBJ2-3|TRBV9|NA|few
TGTGCCAGCAGCGTCGACCCCACAGATACGCAGTATTTT
CASSVDPTDTQYF
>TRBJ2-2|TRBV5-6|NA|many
TGTGCCAGCAGCTTCGGCGGGGGCTGGCTGTTTTTT
CASSFGGGWLFF
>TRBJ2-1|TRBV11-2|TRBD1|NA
TGTGCCAGCACCCCGATTCTATGGGAACAGGGGGACGGTGAGCAGTTCTTC
CASTPILWEQGDGEQFF
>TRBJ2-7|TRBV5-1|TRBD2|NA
TGCGCCAGCAGTTGGACTAGCGGGACCTACTACGAGCAGTACTTC
CASSWTSGTYYEQYF
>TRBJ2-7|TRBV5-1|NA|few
TGCGCCAGCAGCTTGCAATGGGGGAACTCCTACGAGCAGTACTTC
CASSLQWGNSYEQYF
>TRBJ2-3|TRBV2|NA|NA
TGTGCCACTAGGCGGGACTTCACAGATACGCAGTATTTT
CATRRDFTDTQYF
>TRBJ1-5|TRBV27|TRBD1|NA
TGTGCCAGCAGTCCCTGGGACAGAAATCAGCCCCAGCATTTT
CASSPWDRNQPQHF
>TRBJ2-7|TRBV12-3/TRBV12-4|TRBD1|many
TGTGCCAGCAGTGCCCACCCGACAGGGGGGGATTACTCCTACGAGCAGTACTTC
CASSAHPTGGDYSYEQYF
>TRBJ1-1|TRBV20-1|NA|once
TGCAGTGCTCCCTCAGGGGACCTTGAAGCTTTCTTT
CSAPSGDLEAFF
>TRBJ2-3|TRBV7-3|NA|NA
TGTGCCAGCAGCGGTAGGGACATTTATACGCAGTATTTT
CASSGRDIYTQYF
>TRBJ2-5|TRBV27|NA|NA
TGTGCCAGCAGTGGCGCGCCCGGGGGAGAGACCCAGTACTTC
CASSGAPGGETQYF
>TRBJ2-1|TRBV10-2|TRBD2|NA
TGCGCCAGCAGTGAAGGGCTAGCGGGAGAGTACTACAATGAGCAGTTCTTC
CASSEGLAGEYYNEQFF
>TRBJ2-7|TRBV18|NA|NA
TGTGCCAGCTCACCGGGAAGCGAGCAGTACTTC
CASSPGSEQYF
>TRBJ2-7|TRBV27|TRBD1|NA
TGTGCCACTTCCCCTCCAGGGGGCAGCGAGCAGTACTTC
CATSPPGGSEQYF
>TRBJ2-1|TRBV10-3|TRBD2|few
TGTGCCATCGCGAGCGGGGACTCCTACAATGAGCAGTTCTTC
CAIASGDSYNEQFF
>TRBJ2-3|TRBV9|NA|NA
TGTGCCAGCAGCGCCTCACCGGGACACTCCACAGATACGCAGTATTTT
CASSASPGHSTDTQYF
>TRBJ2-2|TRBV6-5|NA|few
TGTGCCAGCAGTTACTCGAGCCGGACCGGGGAGCTGTTTTTT
CASSYSSRTGELFF
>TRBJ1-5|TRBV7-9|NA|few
TGTGCCAGCAGCCTGTTAAACCAGGGACCTAAACATTTT
CASSLLNQGPKHF
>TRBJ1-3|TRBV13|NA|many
TGTGCCAGCAGCGACGGACCCATTCAGGGGAACACCATATATTTT
CASSDGPIQGNTIYF
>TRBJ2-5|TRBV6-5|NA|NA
TGTGCCAGCAGTTATGGGACGGCTAAAGAGACCCAGTACTTC
CASSYGTAKETQYF
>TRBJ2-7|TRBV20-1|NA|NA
TGCAGTGCTAAGGCCCTACCCTACGAGCAGTACTTC
CSAKALPYEQYF
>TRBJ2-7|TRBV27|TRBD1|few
TGTGCCAGCAGGGGGACAGGGAGAAGCTACGAGCAGTACTTC
CASRGTGRSYEQYF
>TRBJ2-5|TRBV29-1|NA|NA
TGCAGCGCTCCCTCAGCGGCCCAAGAGACCCAGTACTTC
CSAPSAAQETQYF
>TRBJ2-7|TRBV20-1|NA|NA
TGCAGTGCTAGAGATCTCGGGGACGAGCAGTACTTC
CSARDLGDEQYF
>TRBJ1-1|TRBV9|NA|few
TGTGCCAGCAGCCCACGAATGGAACACGGTGCGAGAGAAGCTTTCTTT
CASSPRMEHGAREAFF
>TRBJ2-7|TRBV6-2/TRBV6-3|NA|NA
TGTGCCAGCACTACATCTGGGAACTCCTACGAGCAGTACTTC
CASTTSGNSYEQYF
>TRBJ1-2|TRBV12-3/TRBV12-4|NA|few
TGTGCCAGCAGCAGGGGTGGCGGCTATGGCTACACCTTC
CASSRGGGYGYTF
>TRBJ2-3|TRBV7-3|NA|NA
TGTGCCAGCAGCCAGAAGCGGGTCAACACAGATACGCAGTATTTT
CASSQKRVNTDTQYF
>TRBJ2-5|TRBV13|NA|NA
TGTGCCAGCAGCCTCCAAAACCCCGGGGTGCATACCCAGTACTTC
CASSLQNPGVHTQYF
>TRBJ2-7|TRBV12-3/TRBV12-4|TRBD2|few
TGTGCCAGCAGCCCCTATTTAGCGGGGAGCAAGGACGAGCAGTACTTC
CASSPYLAGSKDEQYF
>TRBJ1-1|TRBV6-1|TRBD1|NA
TGTGCCATCCTAGGGACAGGGACCACTGAAGCTTTCTTT
CAILGTGTTEAFF
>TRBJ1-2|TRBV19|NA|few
TGTGCCAGTAGATCTTATGGCTACACCTTC
CASRSYGYTF